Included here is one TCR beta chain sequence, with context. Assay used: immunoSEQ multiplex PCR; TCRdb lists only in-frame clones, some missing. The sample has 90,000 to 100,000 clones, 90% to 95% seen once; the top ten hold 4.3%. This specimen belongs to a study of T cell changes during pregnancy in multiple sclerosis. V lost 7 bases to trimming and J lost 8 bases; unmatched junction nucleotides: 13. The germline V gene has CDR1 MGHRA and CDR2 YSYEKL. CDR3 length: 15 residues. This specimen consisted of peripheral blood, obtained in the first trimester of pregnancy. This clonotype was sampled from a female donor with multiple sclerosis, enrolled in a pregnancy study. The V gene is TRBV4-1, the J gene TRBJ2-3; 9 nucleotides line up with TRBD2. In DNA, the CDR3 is TGCGCCAGCACGGGCGGGGGGGGTTCCGATACTACGCAGTATTTT. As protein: CASTGGGGSDTTQYF.